This TCR beta chain is from a study of T cells in Graves' hyperthyroidism and ophthalmopathy. Whole-study context: The blood sample was taken at first diagnosis, before treatment began.

This clonotype was seen repeatedly, ten times or more. Antigen: not known. In making diagnoses, clinical symptoms, serum thyroxine and TRAb, thyroid ultrasound and orbital computed tomography were all used. From under 12 ml of fresh peripheral blood, PBMCs were isolated. Germline V gene sequence: CDR1 MDHEN, CDR2 SYDVKM. V was shortened by 5 bases and J by 3 bases, with 14 bases between the two germline ends. The CDR3 covers 14 residues. Using RNA transcripts as the source, TCR beta CDR3 regions were amplified. The primer set for the first-round RT-PCR of the TCR CDR3 was HTBI. TCRdb reprocessed the multiplex PCR reads via MiXCR and lists one record per CDR3 protein. The sample carries some 250,000 distinct CDR3 sequences, roughly 15% recorded once. Study-level findings and limits: Blood also carried most thyroid clonotypes expanded above 0.001.

The material sequenced was blood. The clonotype originates from a woman in her thirties or forties with Graves' hyperthyroidism that later progressed to Graves' ophthalmopathy. V and J are TRBV28 and TRBJ2-7, with a tentative D call TRBD2 (5 bases). CDR3 DNA: TGTGCCAGCAGTGATACTAGTGGAGTCTACGAGCAGTACTTC. Its protein is CASSDTSGVYEQYF.